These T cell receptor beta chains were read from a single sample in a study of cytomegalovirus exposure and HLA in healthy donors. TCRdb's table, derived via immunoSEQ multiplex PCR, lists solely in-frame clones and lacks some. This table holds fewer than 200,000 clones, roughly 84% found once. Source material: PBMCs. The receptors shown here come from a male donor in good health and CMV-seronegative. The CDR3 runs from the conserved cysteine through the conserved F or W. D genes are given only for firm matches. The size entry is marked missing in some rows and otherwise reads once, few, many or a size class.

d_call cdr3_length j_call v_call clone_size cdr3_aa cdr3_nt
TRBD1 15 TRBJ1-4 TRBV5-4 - CASSLPTGGNEKLFF TGTGCCAGCAGCCTGCCGACAGGGGGTAACGAAAAACTGTTTTTT
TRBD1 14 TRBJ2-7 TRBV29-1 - CSVTIDRGTYEQYF TGCAGCGTTACCATAGACAGGGGAACATACGAGCAGTACTTC
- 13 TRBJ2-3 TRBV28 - CASGRQVGDTQYF TGTGCCAGCGGCCGACAGGTCGGGGATACGCAGTATTTT
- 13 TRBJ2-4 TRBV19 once CASSSEAKNIQYF TGTGCCAGTAGTTCTGAGGCCAAAAACATTCAGTACTTC
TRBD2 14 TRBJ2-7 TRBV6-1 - CANGPGQGGNEQYF TGTGCCAATGGGCCGGGGCAGGGAGGGAACGAGCAGTACTTC
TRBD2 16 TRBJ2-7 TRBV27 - CASSTPWSSGRLEQYF TGTGCCAGCAGTACCCCGTGGTCTAGCGGGCGGCTCGAGCAGTACTTC
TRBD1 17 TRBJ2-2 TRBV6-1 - CASSDFFGQGIPGELFF TGTGCCAGCAGTGATTTTTTCGGACAGGGTATTCCCGGGGAGCTGTTTTTT
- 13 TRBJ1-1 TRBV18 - CASSPSVNTEAFF TGTGCCAGCTCACCATCAGTGAACACTGAAGCTTTCTTT
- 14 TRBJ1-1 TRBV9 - CASSDPDSNTEAFF TGTGCCAGCAGCGACCCGGACTCGAACACTGAAGCTTTCTTT
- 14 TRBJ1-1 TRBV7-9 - CASSLASGGTEAFF TGTGCCAGCAGCTTAGCTAGCGGGGGGACTGAAGCTTTCTTT
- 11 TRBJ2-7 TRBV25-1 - CASSEAIEQYF TGTGCCAGCAGTGAAGCTATCGAGCAGTACTTC
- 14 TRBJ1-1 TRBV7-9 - CSSSLGQGNTEAFF TGTTCCAGCAGCTTGGGTCAGGGGAACACTGAAGCTTTCTTT
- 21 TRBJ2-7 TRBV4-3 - CASSQTQGAGIAGGPPYEQYF TGCGCCAGCAGCCAAACACAGGGGGCTGGTATAGCGGGAGGCCCACCCTACGAGCAGTACTTC
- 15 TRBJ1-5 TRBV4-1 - CASSQDIWANQPQHF TGCGCCAGCAGCCAAGATATCTGGGCGAATCAGCCCCAGCATTTT
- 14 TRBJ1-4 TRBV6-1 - CASSFGATNEKLFF TGTGCCAGCAGTTTCGGAGCAACTAATGAAAAACTGTTTTTT
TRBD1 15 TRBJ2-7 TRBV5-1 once CASSETGTGPYEQYF TGCGCCAGCAGCGAAACCGGGACAGGCCCCTACGAGCAGTACTTC
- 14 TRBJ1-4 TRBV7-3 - CASSRGGENEKLFF TGTGCCAGCAGTCGGGGGGGAGAGAATGAAAAACTGTTTTTT
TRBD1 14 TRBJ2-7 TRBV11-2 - CASSRDRGSYEQYF TGTGCCAGCAGCCGAGACAGGGGGTCCTACGAGCAGTACTTC
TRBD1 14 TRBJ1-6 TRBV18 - CASSAGGQGFPLHF TGTGCCAGCTCAGCAGGGGGCCAGGGTTTCCCCCTCCACTTT
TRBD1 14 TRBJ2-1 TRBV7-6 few CASSPSQGANEQFF TGTGCCAGCAGCCCTTCACAGGGGGCAAATGAGCAGTTCTTC
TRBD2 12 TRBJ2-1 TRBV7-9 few CASSPGTREQFF TGTGCCAGCAGCCCAGGGACTAGAGAGCAGTTCTTC
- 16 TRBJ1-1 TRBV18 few CASSPAVGGTNTEAFF TGTGCCAGCTCACCAGCCGTGGGGGGGACGAACACTGAAGCTTTCTTT
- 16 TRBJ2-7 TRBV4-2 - CASSQDHGGTPYEQYF TGTGCCAGCAGCCAAGATCACGGCGGGACCCCCTACGAGCAGTACTTC
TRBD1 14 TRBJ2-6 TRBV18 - CASKTGAGANVLTF TGTGCCAGCAAAACAGGGGCTGGGGCCAACGTCCTGACTTTC
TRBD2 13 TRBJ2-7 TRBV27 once CASSLLLAGEQYF TGTGCCAGCAGCCTCCTCCTAGCGGGCGAGCAGTACTTC
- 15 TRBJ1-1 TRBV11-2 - CASSPMARVRTEAFF TGTGCCAGCAGCCCTATGGCGAGGGTACGAACTGAAGCTTTCTTT
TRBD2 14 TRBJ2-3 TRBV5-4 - CASSHGTSPDTQYF TGTGCCAGCAGCCACGGGACTAGTCCAGATACGCAGTATTTT
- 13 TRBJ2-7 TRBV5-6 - CASNPSLSYEQYF TGTGCCAGCAACCCAAGCCTTTCCTACGAGCAGTACTTC
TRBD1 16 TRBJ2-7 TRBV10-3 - CAISETSTGGSYEQYF TGTGCCATCAGTGAGACATCGACAGGGGGCTCCTACGAGCAGTACTTC
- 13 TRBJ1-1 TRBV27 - CASSWDTNTEAFF TGTGCCAGCAGTTGGGACACTAACACTGAAGCTTTCTTT
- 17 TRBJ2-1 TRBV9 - CASSPGGSGYSYNEQFF TGTGCCAGCAGCCCAGGAGGTAGCGGCTACTCCTACAATGAGCAGTTCTTC
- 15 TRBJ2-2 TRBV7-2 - CASSPLAVFTGELFF TGTGCCAGCAGCCCCTTAGCGGTCTTCACCGGGGAGCTGTTTTTT
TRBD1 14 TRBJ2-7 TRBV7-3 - CASSFGQVFDEQYF TGTGCCAGCAGCTTCGGACAGGTGTTCGACGAGCAGTACTTC
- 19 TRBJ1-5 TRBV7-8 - CASSLPRAGDSYSNQPQHF TGTGCCAGCAGCTTACCGAGGGCAGGGGATTCTTATAGCAATCAGCCCCAGCATTTT
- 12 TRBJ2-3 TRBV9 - CASSVSGDTQYF TGTGCCAGCAGCGTATCAGGAGATACGCAGTATTTT
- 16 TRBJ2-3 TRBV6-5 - CASSYYGGGVRDTQYF TGTGCCAGCAGTTACTACGGAGGGGGCGTCCGTGATACGCAGTATTTT
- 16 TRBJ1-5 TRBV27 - CASRSTPGGFNQPQHF TGTGCCAGCAGATCAACTCCGGGGGGTTTCAATCAGCCCCAGCATTTT
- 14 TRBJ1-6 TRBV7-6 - CASSPGESNSPLHF TGTGCCAGCAGCCCCGGGGAATCTAATTCACCCCTCCACTTT
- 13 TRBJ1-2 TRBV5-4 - CASSLDAEHGYTF TGTGCCAGCAGCTTGGACGCAGAACATGGCTACACCTTC
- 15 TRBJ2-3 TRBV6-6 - CASSQTVRGGDTQYF TGTGCCAGCAGTCAAACGGTCCGAGGTGGGGATACGCAGTATTTT
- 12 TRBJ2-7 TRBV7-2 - CASSPEAYEQYF TGTGCCAGCAGCCCGGAGGCCTACGAGCAGTACTTC
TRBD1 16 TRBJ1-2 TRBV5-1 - CASSSITDRVFYGYTF TGCGCCAGCAGCTCAATAACGGACAGGGTTTTCTATGGCTACACCTTC